The T cell receptor beta chain under discussion was sequenced for a study of blood T cells in healthy people across ages. A sample-barcoded 5' primer and a J-beta primer mix were used in a second PCR of roughly 6 to 11 cycles. TCRdb re-called the 5' RACE reads with MiXCR, one entry per CDR3 protein. The sample contains roughly 700,000 distinct CDR3 sequences, around 45% of which appear only once. Germline V lookup: CDR1 SGHDN, CDR2 FVKESK. CDR3 length: 18 residues. The V end was cut by 0 bases, the J end by 0 bases, with 17 bases between. This clonotype was obtained from a woman in her sixties or seventies in good health. The chain has TRBV14 and TRBJ2-5; D is possibly TRBD2 (6 bases). Sequences were obtained from blood. The CDR3 region has the DNA TGTGCCAGCAGCCAAGATCTGGAGGGAGAAAGATACCAAGAGACCCAGTACTTC. Its protein is CASSQDLEGERYQETQYF.